The entry that follows covers one TCR beta chain sequence. These data originate in a study of T cells after yellow fever vaccination. The CDR3 sequence is 16 residues long. CDR1 DFQATT and CDR2 SNEGSKA come from the germline V gene (reference sequence). V was clipped by 2 bases and J by 8 bases; unmatched bases: 11. Via MiXCR, TCRdb re-called the 5' RACE reads, giving one row per CDR3 protein. The sample holds more than 350,000 distinct CDR3 sequences, roughly 11% seen once. The sequences come from PBMCs, collected on the day of the first yellow fever vaccination. The sequence derives from a man younger than 35 who received the YFV17D yellow fever vaccine. This chain connects TRBV20-1 to TRBJ2-3, with 12 bases matching TRBD2. The CDR3 spells CSARPLAGGLSGTQYF. The CDR3 DNA sequence: TGCAGTGCTAGACCGCTAGCGGGGGGGCTGTCAGGTACGCAGTATTTT.